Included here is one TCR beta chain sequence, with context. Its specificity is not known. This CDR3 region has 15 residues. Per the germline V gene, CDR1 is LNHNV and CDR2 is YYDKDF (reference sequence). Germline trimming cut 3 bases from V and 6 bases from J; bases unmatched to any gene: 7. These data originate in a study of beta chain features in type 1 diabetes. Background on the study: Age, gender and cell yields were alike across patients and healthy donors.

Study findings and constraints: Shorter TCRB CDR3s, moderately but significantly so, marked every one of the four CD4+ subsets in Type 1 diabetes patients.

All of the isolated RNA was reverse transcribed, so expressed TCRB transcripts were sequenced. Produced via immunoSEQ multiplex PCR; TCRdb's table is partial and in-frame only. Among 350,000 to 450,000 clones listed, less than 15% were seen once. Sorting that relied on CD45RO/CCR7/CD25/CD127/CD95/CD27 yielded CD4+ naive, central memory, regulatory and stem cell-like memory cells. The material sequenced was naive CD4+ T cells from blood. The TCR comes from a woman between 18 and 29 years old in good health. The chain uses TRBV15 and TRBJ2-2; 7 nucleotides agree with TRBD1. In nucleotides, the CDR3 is TGTGCCACCAGCAGGACAGGGCGAACGGCCGGGGAGCTGTTTTTT. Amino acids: CATSRTGRTAGELFF.